This is a list of T cell receptor beta chains from one sample in a study of identical twins. MiXCR, applied by TCRdb to the 5' RACE reads, yields one record per CDR3 protein. Among roughly 1,500,000 distinct CDR3 sequences listed, roughly 35% were seen once. The source material was cord blood. The receptors were gathered from a newborn girl in good health. The CDR3 runs from the conserved cysteine through the conserved F or W. D genes are given only for firm matches. The size entry is marked missing in some rows and otherwise reads once, few, many or a size class.

D,V,J,size,CDR3,DNA
TRBD2,TRBV20-1,TRBJ2-7,-,CSALAGVKLGDEQYF,TGCAGTGCACTAGCGGGGGTGAAGCTTGGCGACGAGCAGTACTTC
-,TRBV4-1,TRBJ2-3,-,CASSQEGKGYTDTQYF,TGCGCCAGCAGCCAAGAAGGGAAGGGTTACACAGATACGCAGTATTTT
TRBD1,TRBV3-1,TRBJ2-1,-,CASSPRQGRRDEQFF,TGTGCCAGCAGCCCCAGACAGGGGAGACGGGATGAGCAGTTCTTC
-,TRBV24-1,TRBJ1-1,few,CATSDGIAEAFF,TGTGCCACCAGTGATGGTATCGCTGAAGCTTTCTTT
TRBD1,TRBV13,TRBJ1-1,-,CASSGQTGAEAFF,TGTGCCAGCAGCGGGCAGACAGGGGCTGAAGCTTTCTTT
TRBD2,TRBV5-1,TRBJ2-1,many,CASSPRTSGVYNEQFF,TGCGCCAGCAGCCCCCGGACTAGCGGGGTCTACAATGAGCAGTTCTTC
TRBD2,TRBV5-1,TRBJ2-1,-,CASSRGLAGRAGYNEQFF,TGCGCCAGCAGCCGCGGACTAGCGGGAAGGGCCGGCTACAATGAGCAGTTCTTC
-,TRBV5-1,TRBJ2-4,few,CASSVRDTNKNIQYF,TGCGCCAGCAGCGTCCGGGACACCAACAAAAACATTCAGTACTTC
-,TRBV20-1,TRBJ2-1,-,CSAVHRVHNEQFF,TGCAGTGCCGTTCACAGGGTCCACAATGAGCAGTTCTTC
-,TRBV7-9,TRBJ2-7,few,CASSLPTSGRYNEQYF,TGTGCCAGCAGCTTACCGACTAGTGGTCGCTACAATGAGCAGTACTTC